A single sample gave rise to the 31 T cell receptor beta chains below, sequenced in a study of blood T cells in healthy people across ages. A second PCR, run for 7 to 11 cycles, used a sample-barcoded 5' primer plus a J-beta primer mix. MiXCR, run by TCRdb on the 5' RACE reads, gives a single entry per CDR3 protein. The sample has 1,800,000 or so distinct CDR3 sequences, 35% to 50% seen once. Sequenced: blood. The receptors were gathered from a human donor in good health.

This clonotype was recorded many times. This CDR3 is CASSLGLAGTGELFF. The CDR3 nucleotides read TGTGCCAGCAGCTTAGGACTAGCGGGGACCGGGGAGCTGTTTTTT. V usage is TRBV7-2 and J usage is TRBJ2-2; 11 bases are a match to TRBD2. The germline gives CDR1 SGHTA, CDR2 FQGNSA. With 1 base clipped from V and 5 bases from J, the junction kept 0 bases outside the gene matches. There are 15 residues in the CDR3.

Ten or more counts support this clonotype. The rearrangement joins TRBV20-1 to TRBJ1-2; no reliable D call. V gave up 3 bases and J gave up 4 bases, with 12 bases separating them. This CDR3 region has 13 residues. Germline V lookup: CDR1 DFQATT, CDR2 SNEGSKA (reference sequence). The CDR3 is CSASSYLRYGYTF. As DNA, the CDR3 is TGCAGTGCTAGTAGTTATCTCCGCTATGGCTACACCTTC.

This clonotype was observed a handful of times. The chain carries TRBV5-5 and TRBJ2-1; D unresolved. The germline gives CDR1 SGHKS, CDR2 YYEKEE (reference sequence). Trimming took 1 base from V and 5 from J, leaving 10 bases between them. The CDR3 length is 14 residues. The CDR3 nucleotides read TGTGCCAGCAGCTTGCCTCTCATAGACAATGAGCAGTTCTTC. This gives the protein CASSLPLIDNEQFF.

This clonotype turned up a few times. The V and J genes are TRBV6-4 and TRBJ2-7, with D perhaps assigned TRBD1 or TRBD2 (5 bases each). Trimming cost V 0 bases and J 4 bases, with 16 bases left between them. Germline lookup yields CDR1 MRHNA and CDR2 SNTAGT. The CDR3 is made up of 16 amino acids. CDR3 nucleotides: TGTGCCAGCAGTGACTCGGGGGTGGCCTTAGGGTACGAGCAGTACTTC. Its protein is CASSDSGVALGYEQYF.

The chain couples TRBV20-1 to TRBJ2-1; tentative D call: TRBD1 (5 bases). Germline CDR1 reads DFQATT; CDR2 reads SNEGSKA (reference sequence). This CDR3 spans 15 amino acids. V dropped 0 bases and J dropped 6 bases, with 15 bases sitting between them. The CDR3 bases are TGCAGTGCTAGAGATCATGGAGCAGGGATCAATGAGCAGTTCTTC. Translating gives CSARDHGAGINEQFF.

This clonotype has ten or more counts. The chain joins TRBV6-1 to TRBJ2-5; TRBD1 or TRBD2 may be the D gene (5 bases each). Trimming left V 3 bases short and J 5 bases short, with 28 bases between. This CDR3 region has 19 residues. Germline V gene sequence: CDR1 MNHNS, CDR2 SASEGT. CDR3 residues: CASSDPGPTRTSTKETQYF. In DNA, the CDR3 is TGTGCCAGCAGTGATCCGGGACCCACCCGGACCTCTACCAAGGAGACCCAGTACTTC.

This clonotype was counted ten times or more. The chain has TRBV12-3 or TRBV12-4 and TRBJ1-2; D is ambiguous. V lost 2 bases and J 8 bases, leaving 9 bases between the germline ends. CDR3 length equals 12 residues. CDR3 region: CASSLSVRGYTF. The CDR3 DNA reads as TGTGCCAGCAGTTTATCAGTTAGGGGCTACACCTTC.

This clonotype was seen a few times. V gene TRBV7-2 combines with J gene TRBJ2-7, with 11 nucleotides matching TRBD2. Germline CDR1 reads SGHTA; CDR2 reads FQGNSA. V lost 4 bases, J lost 2 bases, and 4 bases stayed unmatched. The CDR3 has 15 amino acids. Here the CDR3 reads CASSSGLAAPYEQYF. CDR3 nucleotides: TGTGCCAGCAGCTCGGGACTAGCGGCACCCTACGAGCAGTACTTC.

The genes are TRBV5-1 and TRBJ1-2; D remains unclear. V shed 3 bases and J shed 5 bases, with 17 bases lying between them. The CDR3 contains 15 residues. The germline V gene encodes CDR1 SGHRS and CDR2 YFSETQ. The CDR3 DNA reads TGCGCCAGCAGCTCCGGGAAGCTTCCTCTATATGGCTACACCTTC. As protein: CASSSGKLPLYGYTF.

This clonotype was found a few times. The J gene is TRBJ1-1, the V gene TRBV5-1, with TRBD1 matching over 9 bases. The CDR3 spans 13 residues. J gave up 4 bases and V 6 bases, and 4 bases lay outside the gene matches. CDR1 SGHRS and CDR2 YFSETQ come from the germline V gene. The CDR3 sequence: CASTETGGTEAFF. Here the CDR3 DNA reads TGCGCCAGCACCGAGACAGGGGGCACTGAAGCTTTCTTT.

This clonotype was found a few times. The chain links TRBV29-1 to TRBJ2-5; D call uncertain. Trimming took 7 bases from V and 4 from J, leaving 10 bases between them. The CDR3 runs to 11 residues. Germline CDR1 is SQVTM and CDR2 is ANQGSEA. This CDR3 is CSAHLGETQYF. CDR3 DNA sequence: TGCAGCGCCCATCTAGGAGAGACCCAGTACTTC.

This clonotype was counted a few times. A read error is possible here, since a much larger clone lies one base away. The rearrangement uses TRBV3-1 and TRBJ2-5, with 13 bases that match TRBD2. The CDR3 length is 15 residues. Looked up from germline, CDR1 is LGHDT and CDR2 is YNNKEL (reference sequence). Trimming took 1 base from V and 5 from J; bases not matched to a gene: 1. The chain's CDR3 is CASSQVLAGGETQYF. Here the CDR3 DNA reads TGTGCCAGCAGCCAAGTACTAGCGGGGGGGGAGACCCAGTACTTC.

This chain connects TRBV11-2 to TRBJ2-3; no clear D. Trimming removed 2 bases from V and 0 bases from J, with 18 bases in between. Looked up from germline, CDR1 is SGHAT and CDR2 is FQNNGV. CDR3 length equals 18 residues. CDR3 sequence reads: CASSLSSSGTPSTDTQYF. CDR3 coding DNA: TGTGCCAGCAGCTTAAGCTCCTCGGGTACCCCTAGCACAGATACGCAGTATTTT.

The chain links TRBV29-1 to TRBJ2-5, with 7 bases aligning to TRBD1. This CDR3 region has 15 residues. Germline trimming cut 8 bases from V and 3 bases from J; bases unmatched to any gene: 15. The germline CDR1 and CDR2 sequences are SQVTM and ANQGSEA. CDR3 DNA: TGCAGCATCAGCCAGGGCACAGGGGCTGAAGAGACCCAGTACTTC. It codes for CSISQGTGAEETQYF. Supplemented by reference TRBV29-1 and TRBJ2-5, the full variable domain reads SAVISQKPSRDICQRGTSLTIQCQVDSQVTMMFWYRQQPGQSLTLIATANQGSEATYESGFVIDKFPISRPNLTFSTLTVSNMSPEDSSIYLCSISQGTGAEETQYFGPGTRLLVL.

The chain has TRBV12-3 or TRBV12-4 and TRBJ2-4, with D unresolved. The end of the DNA is better explained by TRBJ2-7, so the J call may be wrong. This CDR3 has 13 amino acids. Written as DNA, the CDR3 is TGTGCCAGCAGTCCCCTCGGGCGAAACGAGCAGTACTTC. It is translated as CASSPLGRNEQYF.

This clonotype was counted only a few times. The J gene is TRBJ1-1, the V gene TRBV7-9; D may be TRBD1 (5 bases). V shed 0 bases and J shed 6 bases, with 11 bases lying between them. This CDR3 spans 14 amino acids. Germline V CDR1 and CDR2: SEHNR, FQNEAQ (reference sequence). The DNA of the CDR3 is TGTGCCAGCAGCTTAGCTGAGGGCAGGGCTGAAGCTTTCTTT. Translated, it gives CASSLAEGRAEAFF. The full variable domain, its missing parts supplied by reference TRBV7-9 and TRBJ1-1, is DTGVSQNPRHKITKRGQNVTFRCDPISEHNRLYWYRQTLGQGPEFLTYFQNEAQLEKSRLLSDRFSAERPKGSFSTLEIQRTEQGDSAMYLCASSLAEGRAEAFFGQGTRLTVV.

The genes are TRBV29-1 and TRBJ2-7; D gene ambiguous. Germline CDR1 is SQVTM and CDR2 is ANQGSEA. The CDR3 consists of 14 residues. Trimming removed 4 bases at V and 3 bases at J, with 16 bases between. CDR3 DNA: TGCAGCGTTGGGGCGGACGGAACATACTACGAGCAGTACTTC. The encoded protein is CSVGADGTYYEQYF.

This clonotype was found once. The gene calls are TRBV9 and TRBJ1-2; 9 nucleotides match TRBD1. The CDR3 is 16 amino acids. Germline assignment: CDR1 SGDLS and CDR2 YYNGEE. V dropped 3 bases and J dropped 4; count of bases not matched to a gene: 10. CDR3 sequence: CASSASQDRGIYGYTF. The CDR3, as DNA: TGTGCCAGCAGCGCCTCTCAGGACAGGGGCATCTATGGCTACACCTTC.

This chain connects TRBV3-1 to TRBJ2-3, with TRBD1 identical over 10 bases. The CDR3 extends over 17 amino acids. The V gene's germline CDR1 is LGHDT and CDR2 YNNKEL (reference sequence). V lost 0 bases to trimming and J lost 2 bases; unmatched junction nucleotides: 5. The CDR3 DNA is TGTGCCAGCAGCCAAGATACGACAGGGGGCTACACAGATACGCAGTATTTT. The encoded protein is CASSQDTTGGYTDTQYF.

The J gene is TRBJ2-5, the V gene TRBV6-5; the D gene is possibly TRBD2 (8 bases). The CDR3 runs to 15 residues. V lost 6 bases and J lost 5, with 19 bases in between. CDR1 and CDR2 (germline): MNHEY, SVGAGI. CDR3 sequence: CASSRGTRGLETQYF. DNA of the CDR3: TGTGCCAGCAGCAGGGGGACTAGAGGTTTGGAGACCCAGTACTTC.

The chain joins TRBV7-9 to TRBJ2-7; D is unresolved. V lost 10 bases and J 0 bases, leaving 16 bases between the germline ends. CDR3 length: 14 residues. Germline values: CDR1 SEHNR, CDR2 FQNEAQ (reference sequence). The CDR3 coding sequence is TGTGCCATCGGACCGAGTAGGACCTCCTACGAGCAGTACTTC. Encoded protein: CAIGPSRTSYEQYF.

The J gene is TRBJ1-2, the V gene TRBV20-1, with 7 bases that match TRBD1. V trimming: 2 bases; J trimming: 7 bases; junction bases outside the gene matches: 7. Germline V gene data show CDR1 as DFQATT and CDR2 as SNEGSKA (reference sequence). The CDR3 contains 13 residues. Written as DNA, the CDR3 is TGCAGTGCTAGAAACAGGGGTTTGGGTGGCTACACCTTC. It encodes CSARNRGLGGYTF.

V is TRBV12-3 or TRBV12-4 and J is TRBJ2-3, with D possibly matching TRBD1 (6 bases). V shed 0 bases and J shed 13 bases, with 11 bases lying between them. The CDR3 extends over 12 amino acids. The chain's CDR3 is CASSLAGASKYF. CDR3 in DNA: TGTGCCAGCAGTTTAGCGGGGGCAAGCAAGTATTTT.

This rearrangement joins TRBV18 to TRBJ2-7; 7 nucleotides align to TRBD2. Per the germline V gene, CDR1 is KGHSH and CDR2 is LQKENI. V was clipped by 4 bases and J by 7 bases; unmatched bases: 7. The CDR3 extends over 13 amino acids. The CDR3 DNA reads as TGTGCCAGCTCACTGACTAGCAGGTCAGAGCAGTACTTC. Translated, it gives CASSLTSRSEQYF.

The genes are TRBV6-5 and TRBJ2-1; 11 bases line up with TRBD2. The CDR3 contains 20 residues. From germline, CDR1 is MNHEY and CDR2 SVGAGI. The trim removed 4 bases at V and 0 bases at J, leaving 14 bases unmatched. The CDR3 coding sequence is TGTGCCAGCAGTTCCATTAGCGGGGGGGCCGAGCTCAGCTCCTACAATGAGCAGTTCTTC. Translating gives CASSSISGGAELSSYNEQFF.

This sequence joins TRBV7-8 and TRBJ2-1, with 7 bases lining up with TRBD1. CDR1 is SGHVS, CDR2 FQNEAQ, per germline. The CDR3 spans 16 residues. The V gene end was trimmed by 5 bases and the J gene end by 5 bases; junction bases not matched to a gene: 12. The CDR3 loop is CASSPPRGGPHNEQFF. DNA of the CDR3: TGTGCCAGCAGCCCCCCAAGAGGGGGCCCCCACAATGAGCAGTTCTTC.

The chain employs TRBV5-1 and TRBJ1-4; weak D call: TRBD1 (6 bases). The CDR3 is made up of 15 amino acids. Looked up from germline, CDR1 is SGHRS and CDR2 is YFSETQ. Between the trimmed V and J ends, which lost 0 bases and 7 bases, there was a span of 13 bases. The CDR3 loop reads CASSLAPDSREKLFF. The CDR3 DNA is TGCGCCAGCAGCTTGGCCCCGGACAGTCGTGAAAAACTGTTTTTT.

Details on this clonotype: Mismatch with germline at one junction end may stem from a read error. The CDR3 DNA reads TGCACCAGCAGCCAAGATCACGGACAGGGAGGCGAGCAGTACTTC. This gives the protein CTSSQDHGQGGEQYF. The J gene is TRBJ2-4, the V gene TRBV4-3, with 8 nucleotides matching TRBD1. The DNA end is a closer match to TRBJ2-7, so the J assignment may be wrong. The germline CDR1 and CDR2 sequences are LGHNA and YSLEER. The CDR3 is 15 amino acids.

The V and J genes are TRBV4-3 and TRBJ2-1; D unresolved. The CDR3 is made up of 16 amino acids. V lost 1 base and J 0 bases, leaving 10 bases between the germline ends. Germline CDR1 is LGHNA and CDR2 is YSLEER. Here the CDR3 reads CASSQVNALSYNEQFF. CDR3 nucleotide sequence: TGCGCCAGCAGCCAAGTTAATGCCCTCTCCTACAATGAGCAGTTCTTC.

This clonotype was counted between two and nine times. The chain combines TRBV4-1 with TRBJ2-1; possible D gene TRBD1, 5 bases. The CDR3 spans 16 residues. Germline values: CDR1 MGHRA, CDR2 YSYEKL. V lost 1 base and J 8 bases, leaving 18 bases between the germline ends. The CDR3 region is CASSQGSGRPRDEQFF. The CDR3 nucleotides are TGCGCCAGCAGCCAAGGATCAGGTAGGCCCAGGGATGAGCAGTTCTTC.

The rearrangement uses TRBV6-5 and TRBJ1-5; D call uncertain. Between the trimmed V and J ends, which lost 2 bases and 5 bases, there was a span of 7 bases. Looked up from germline, CDR1 is MNHEY and CDR2 is SVGAGI. This CDR3 has 13 amino acids. CDR3 amino acids: CASSYQKHQPQHF. The CDR3 DNA sequence: TGTGCCAGCAGTTACCAGAAACATCAGCCCCAGCATTTT.